This TCR beta chain was sequenced for a study of T-cell reconstitution after alpha-beta-depleted transplantation in children. For TCRbeta, the library was prepared with unique molecular identifiers. TCRdb redid the calling of the PCR reads with MiXCR, one entry per CDR3 protein. This sample carries hundreds of thousands of distinct CDR3 sequences, over 15% of them seen once, and the ten largest clones take 0.9% to 1.2%. Germline CDR1 reads SGHTA; CDR2 reads FQGNSA. V lost 5 bases and J lost 2, with 15 bases in between. The CDR3 extends over 16 amino acids. The chain couples TRBV7-2 to TRBJ2-2, with D possibly being TRBD2 (6 bases). The source is a human donor who donated a stem cell graft to a child with acute myeloid leukemia. Sample: PBMCs from the stem cell graft donor, taken from the stem cell graft. The CDR3 DNA follows: TGTGCCAGCAGCCTACCTAGGACTACTAACACCGGGGAGCTGTTTTTT. It yields the protein CASSLPRTTNTGELFF.